The 25 T cell receptor beta chains below all came from one sample that was sequenced in a study of cytomegalovirus exposure and HLA in healthy donors. 13 Jbeta primers and 60 Vbeta primers were used for the PCR. Clones were sequenced by immunoSEQ multiplex PCR, and TCRdb holds only the in-frame ones, with some missing. Here the sample spans more than 150,000 clones, around 80% being singletons. Sequenced input: PBMCs. Receptors were obtained from a woman aged 30 to 39 in good health and CMV-seropositive.

The chain couples TRBV5-8 to TRBJ2-5; 9 bases fit TRBD2. After removal of 0 bases from V and 2 bases from J, the junction contained 2 bases not matched to a gene. The CDR3 runs to 15 residues. CDR1 SGHTS and CDR2 YDEGEE come from the germline V gene. For the CDR3, the DNA is TGTGCCAGCAGCTTGGGACTAGCGGAACAAGAGACCCAGTACTTC. Encoded protein: CASSLGLAEQETQYF.

The gene calls are TRBV7-2 and TRBJ2-2; the D gene is possibly TRBD2 (6 bases). Germline assignment: CDR1 SGHTA and CDR2 FQGNSA. The germline V and J ends were trimmed by 4 bases and 4 bases, with 10 bases remaining between them. The CDR3 runs to 14 residues. CDR3 bases: TGTGCCAGCAGCTCCGGGACTTTCACCGGGGAGCTGTTTTTT. As protein: CASSSGTFTGELFF.

The chain links TRBV11-3 to TRBJ1-4, with D perhaps matching TRBD1 (5 bases). Germline V lookup: CDR1 SGHNT, CDR2 YENEEA. The CDR3 has 15 amino acids. V dropped 4 bases and J dropped 6 bases, with 15 bases sitting between them. CDR3 sequence reads: CASSYGTNADEKLFF. In nucleotides, the CDR3 is TGTGCCAGCAGCTACGGGACTAACGCAGATGAAAAACTGTTTTTT.

This clone turned up a few times. J is TRBJ2-5 and V is TRBV5-4; D not certain. Germline values: CDR1 SGHNT, CDR2 YYREEE (reference sequence). The CDR3 length is 15 residues. Trimming shortened V by 0 bases and J by 0 bases, and 9 bases separated the two germline ends. CDR3 residues: CASSLEFGYQETQYF. CDR3 DNA sequence: TGTGCCAGCAGCTTGGAGTTCGGGTACCAAGAGACCCAGTACTTC.

This clone was seen a few times. This sequence joins TRBV4-1 and TRBJ2-5, with TRBD1 as a possible D gene (5 bases). V gave up 4 bases and J gave up 4 bases, with 13 bases separating them. Germline loops: CDR1 MGHRA, CDR2 YSYEKL. This CDR3 is 14 amino acids long. The CDR3 sequence is CASSPSGQGETQYF. CDR3 DNA sequence: TGCGCCAGCAGCCCCTCAGGGCAGGGAGAGACCCAGTACTTC.

This chain connects TRBV5-1 to TRBJ2-5; the D gene is possibly TRBD1 (5 bases). Germline V gene lookup returns CDR1 SGHRS and CDR2 YFSETQ. The CDR3 extends over 16 amino acids. With 0 bases removed from V and 5 bases from J, the gap between germline ends came to 17 bases. CDR3: CASSLVGRLGGETQYF. The CDR3 DNA sequence: TGCGCCAGCAGCTTGGTGGGGCGACTGGGTGGGGAGACCCAGTACTTC.

The J gene is TRBJ1-5, the V gene TRBV4-1; TRBD1 matches at 8 bases. The CDR3 has 15 amino acids. Germline CDR1 reads MGHRA; CDR2 reads YSYEKL. Germline trimming cut 3 bases from V and 1 base from J; bases unmatched to any gene: 2. In DNA form, the CDR3 reads TGCGCCAGCAGCCAGGGACAGGCGAGCAATCAGCCCCAGCATTTT. Translated, it gives CASSQGQASNQPQHF.

CDR3 amino acids: CASSFLGRGKYGYTF. In nucleotides, the CDR3 is TGTGCCAGCAGTTTCCTGGGGCGCGGAAAATATGGCTACACCTTC. V gene TRBV28 combines with J gene TRBJ1-2; D perhaps matches TRBD1 (5 bases). V was trimmed by 3 bases and J by 5 bases, leaving 16 bases between them. Looked up from germline, CDR1 is MDHEN and CDR2 is SYDVKM. The CDR3 is 15 amino acids.

The chain recombines TRBV7-2 with TRBJ2-7; 9 nucleotides agree with TRBD2. Per germline, CDR1 SGHTA and CDR2 FQGNSA. The CDR3 runs 15 residues. After removal of 1 base from V and 1 base from J, the junction contained 2 bases not matched to a gene. This chain's CDR3 is CASSLVSGGSYEQYF. The CDR3 nucleotides are TGTGCCAGCAGCTTAGTTAGCGGGGGATCCTACGAGCAGTACTTC. Variable domain in full (rest from reference TRBV7-2 and TRBJ2-7): GAGVSQSPSNKVTEKGKDVELRCDPISGHTALYWYRQSLGQGLEFLIYFQGNSAPDKSGLPSDRFSAERTGGSVSTLTIQRTQQEDSAVYLCASSLVSGGSYEQYFGPGTRLTVT.

This clone has only one observation. The genes are TRBV10-3 and TRBJ1-2; 7 bases agree with TRBD1. Germline assignment: CDR1 ENHRY and CDR2 SYGVKD. The CDR3 has 14 amino acids. The trim removed 7 bases at V and 3 bases at J, leaving 8 bases unmatched. CDR3 DNA sequence: TGTGCCATCACCCCCGACAGGGCTCACTATGGCTACACCTTC. Protein sequence: CAITPDRAHYGYTF.

The genes are TRBV7-2 and TRBJ2-5; a possible D gene is TRBD1 (5 bases). Germline V lookup: CDR1 SGHTA, CDR2 FQGNSA. The V end lost 0 bases, the J end lost 2 bases, and 13 bases lay between the germline ends. There are 16 residues in the CDR3. CDR3 bases: TGTGCCAGCAGCTTAGCGCAAGGCAGGGCACAAGAGACCCAGTACTTC. Residues: CASSLAQGRAQETQYF.

V and J are TRBV30 and TRBJ1-5, with 8 bases identical to TRBD1. CDR3 length equals 14 residues. The germline gives CDR1 GTSNPN, CDR2 SVGIG (reference sequence). With V trimmed by 5 bases and J by 2 bases, 5 bases remained unmatched. DNA for the CDR3: TGTGCCTGGGGACAGGGCTGGGGCAATCAGCCCCAGCATTTT. It translates to CAWGQGWGNQPQHF. Full variable domain (remainder filled in from reference TRBV30 and TRBJ1-5): SQTIHQWPATLVQPVGSPLSLECTVEGTSNPNLYWYRQAAGRGLQLLFYSVGIGQISSEVPQNLSASRPQDRQFILSSKKLLLSDSGFYLCAWGQGWGNQPQHFGDGTRLSIL.

This clone was picked up one time. A read error may account for a junction end that differs from germline. This chain links TRBV7-2 with TRBJ2-5, with TRBD2 identical over 10 bases. The CDR3 consists of 16 residues. Looked up from germline, CDR1 is SGHTA and CDR2 is FQGNSA. CDR3 in amino acids: CASSLASGLAGGPPDF. CDR3 coding DNA: TGTGCCAGCAGCTTAGCCTCGGGGTTAGCGGGGGGCCCCCCGGACTTC.

This clone was recorded a few times. The rearrangement links TRBV5-4 to TRBJ2-5, with 10 bases aligning to TRBD1. There are 17 residues in the CDR3. Germline assignment: CDR1 SGHNT and CDR2 YYREEE (reference sequence). J lost 1 base, V lost 2 bases, and 8 bases had no gene match. CDR3 in amino acids: CASSFTGTGALQETQYF. The CDR3 DNA reads as TGTGCCAGCAGCTTCACCGGGACAGGGGCGCTCCAAGAGACCCAGTACTTC.

The J gene is TRBJ1-2, the V gene TRBV7-2, with 10 bases identical to TRBD1. This CDR3 contains 13 residues. Germline values: CDR1 SGHTA, CDR2 FQGNSA. Trimming cost V 4 bases and J 10 bases; bases outside gene matches: 6. This CDR3 reads CASSSSGTGDYTF. Written as DNA, the CDR3 is TGTGCCAGCAGCTCGTCCGGGACAGGGGACTACACCTTC.

The chain recombines TRBV13 with TRBJ2-3, with D possibly matching TRBD1 (5 bases). Trimming took 6 bases from V and 2 from J, leaving 9 bases between them. The CDR3 runs 13 residues. CDR1 PRHDT and CDR2 FYEKMQ come from the germline V gene (reference sequence). CDR3 bases: TGTGCCAGCAGTCACAGGAACACAGATACGCAGTATTTT. As protein: CASSHRNTDTQYF.

This clone came up a few times. CDR3 in DNA: TGTGCCAGCAGCCAAGGGACAGGGGGCTCTGGGGCCAACGTCCTGACTTTC. Residues: CASSQGTGGSGANVLTF. The genes are TRBV4-2 and TRBJ2-6, with 10 bases fitting TRBD1. The CDR3 has 17 residues. Germline CDR1 LGHNA, CDR2 YNFKEQ. The junction had 0 bases not matched to a gene; V was cut back by 1 base and J by 0 bases.

The genes are TRBV4-1 and TRBJ2-3; the match to TRBD2 covers 9 bases. With V trimmed by 3 bases and J by 9 bases, 16 bases remained unmatched. CDR3 size: 17 residues. CDR1 and CDR2 (germline): MGHRA, YSYEKL. The CDR3 here is CASSQVLKGGGARTQYF. Here the CDR3 DNA reads TGCGCCAGCAGCCAGGTACTGAAGGGCGGGGGGGCTAGGACGCAGTATTTT.

This chain joins TRBV20-1 and TRBJ2-5; D not resolved. Per germline, CDR1 DFQATT and CDR2 SNEGSKA (reference sequence). V was trimmed by 2 bases and J by 3 bases, leaving 4 bases between them. This CDR3 contains 11 residues. The CDR3 DNA reads as TGCAGTGCTAGATCCGAAGAGACCCAGTACTTC. It translates to CSARSEETQYF.

The gene calls are TRBV2 and TRBJ2-3; TRBD2 aligns across 10 bases. The V and J ends lost 5 bases and 5 bases, in that order; junction bases with no gene match: 10. This CDR3 comprises 16 residues. Germline assignment: CDR1 SNHLY and CDR2 FYNNEI. The CDR3 nucleotides read TGTGCCAGCAGTATAGCGGGGGGCTTATTAATAGATACGCAGTATTTT. It specifies CASSIAGGLLIDTQYF.

As DNA, the CDR3 is TGTGCCAGCAGCCCTCCGACTAGTGGTACGCAGTATTTT. Protein product: CASSPPTSGTQYF. The chain employs TRBV6-5 and TRBJ2-3; possibly TRBD2 for D (6 bases). V lost 6 bases and J 8 bases, leaving 15 bases between the germline ends. The germline V gene has CDR1 MNHEY and CDR2 SVGAGI. This CDR3 comprises 13 residues.

The DNA of the CDR3 is TGTGCCAGCAGCTTGCGGGGGGCCTACGAGCAGTACTTC. Translation: CASSLRGAYEQYF. This sequence joins TRBV5-6 and TRBJ2-7; TRBD2 matches at 7 bases. V was pared by 1 base and J by 2 bases, with 0 bases of the junction left unmatched. Germline values: CDR1 SGHDT, CDR2 YYEEEE. This CDR3 contains 13 residues.

In its sample, this clone was seen a few times. The V gene is TRBV9, the J gene TRBJ2-1; 7 bases are shared with TRBD2. V was clipped by 3 bases and J by 15 bases; unmatched bases: 6. There are 11 residues in the CDR3. Germline V gene lookup returns CDR1 SGDLS and CDR2 YYNGEE. DNA for the CDR3: TGTGCCAGCAGCGGGGGGAGGGGCCGGTTCTTC. Its translation is CASSGGRGRFF.

CDR3 residues: CASSLGPGGAYGYTF. The CDR3, as DNA: TGTGCCAGCAGCTTGGGCCCTGGGGGCGCCTATGGCTACACCTTC. This chain joins TRBV7-9 and TRBJ1-2; D might be TRBD1 (6 bases). V lost 3 bases to trimming and J lost 4 bases, with 15 bases between them. The V gene's germline CDR1 is SEHNR and CDR2 FQNEAQ (reference sequence). The CDR3 has 15 residues.

The genes are TRBV2 and TRBJ1-2; tentative D call: TRBD1 (5 bases). Trimming took 5 bases from V and 4 from J, leaving 14 bases between them. The CDR3 length is 14 residues. The V gene's germline CDR1 is SNHLY and CDR2 FYNNEI. The CDR3 nucleotides read TGTGCCAGCAGTTATCGTCGACAGCTCTATGGCTACACCTTC. This codes for CASSYRRQLYGYTF.